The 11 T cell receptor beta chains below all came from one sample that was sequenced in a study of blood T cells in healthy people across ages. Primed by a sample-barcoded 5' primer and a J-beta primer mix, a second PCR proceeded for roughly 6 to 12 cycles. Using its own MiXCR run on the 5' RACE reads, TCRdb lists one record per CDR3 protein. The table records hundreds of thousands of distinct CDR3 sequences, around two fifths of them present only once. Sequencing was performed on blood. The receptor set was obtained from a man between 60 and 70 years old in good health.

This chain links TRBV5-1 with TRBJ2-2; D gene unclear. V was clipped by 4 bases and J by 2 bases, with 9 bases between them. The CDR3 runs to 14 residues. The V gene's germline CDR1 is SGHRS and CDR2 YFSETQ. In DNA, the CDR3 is TGCGCCAGCAGCCGAACTGTCAACACCGGGGAGCTGTTTTTT. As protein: CASSRTVNTGELFF.

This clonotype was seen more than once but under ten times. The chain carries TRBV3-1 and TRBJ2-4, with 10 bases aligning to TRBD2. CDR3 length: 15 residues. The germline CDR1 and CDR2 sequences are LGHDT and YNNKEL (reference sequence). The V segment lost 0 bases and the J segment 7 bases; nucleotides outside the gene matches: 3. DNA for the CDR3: TGTGCCAGCAGCCAAGACGGACTAGCGGTTAACATTCAGTACTTC. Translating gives CASSQDGLAVNIQYF.

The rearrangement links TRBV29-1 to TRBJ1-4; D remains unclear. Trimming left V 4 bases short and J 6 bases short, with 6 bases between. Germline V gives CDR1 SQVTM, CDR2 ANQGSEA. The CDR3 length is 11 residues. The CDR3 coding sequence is TGCAGCGTTGGTTCCGATGAAAAACTGTTTTTT. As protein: CSVGSDEKLFF.

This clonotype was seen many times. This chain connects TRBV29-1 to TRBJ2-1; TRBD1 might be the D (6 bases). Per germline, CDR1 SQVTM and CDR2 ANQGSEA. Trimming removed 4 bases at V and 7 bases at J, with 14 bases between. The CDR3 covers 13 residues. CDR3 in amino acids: CSVVRGPGNEQFF. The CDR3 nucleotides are TGCAGCGTTGTCAGGGGCCCGGGGAATGAGCAGTTCTTC.

CDR3 region: CASSSGRTSPLHF. The CDR3 DNA follows: TGTGCCAGCAGCTCCGGCAGGACGTCACCCCTCCACTTT. The chain has TRBV11-1 and TRBJ1-6; D call uncertain. Trimming shortened V by 4 bases and J by 10 bases, and 11 bases separated the two germline ends. Germline CDR1 and CDR2: SGHAT and FQDESV (reference sequence). This CDR3 is built from 13 residues.

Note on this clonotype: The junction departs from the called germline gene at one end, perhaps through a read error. The CDR3 protein is CASKGNGATGAYERYF. In nucleotides, the CDR3 is TGTGCCAGCAAAGGAAACGGAGCAACTGGGGCCTACGAGCGGTACTTC. This rearrangement joins TRBV6-1 to TRBJ2-7; tentatively, D is TRBD1 (5 bases). The germline gives CDR1 MNHNS, CDR2 SASEGT. The CDR3 runs 16 residues.

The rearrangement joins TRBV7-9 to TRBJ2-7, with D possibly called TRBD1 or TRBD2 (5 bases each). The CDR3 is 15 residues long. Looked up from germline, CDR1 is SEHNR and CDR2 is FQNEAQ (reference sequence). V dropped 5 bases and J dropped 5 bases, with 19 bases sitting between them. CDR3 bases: TGTGCCAGCAGCCCCCGGGGCGGAGGAGTCGACGAGCAGTACTTC. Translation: CASSPRGGGVDEQYF.

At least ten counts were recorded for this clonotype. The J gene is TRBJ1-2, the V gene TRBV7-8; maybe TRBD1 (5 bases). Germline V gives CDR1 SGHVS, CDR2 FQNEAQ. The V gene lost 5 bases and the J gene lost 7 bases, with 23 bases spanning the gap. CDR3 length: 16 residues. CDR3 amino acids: CASSPGRSGVFFGYTF. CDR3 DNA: TGTGCCAGCAGCCCAGGGCGGTCCGGCGTATTTTTTGGCTACACCTTC.

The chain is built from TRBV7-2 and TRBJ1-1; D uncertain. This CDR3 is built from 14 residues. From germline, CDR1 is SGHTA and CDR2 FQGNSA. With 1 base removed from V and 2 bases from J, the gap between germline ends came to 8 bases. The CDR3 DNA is TGTGCCAGCAGCTTAGAGGTGGGAAACACTGAAGCTTTCTTT. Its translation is CASSLEVGNTEAFF.

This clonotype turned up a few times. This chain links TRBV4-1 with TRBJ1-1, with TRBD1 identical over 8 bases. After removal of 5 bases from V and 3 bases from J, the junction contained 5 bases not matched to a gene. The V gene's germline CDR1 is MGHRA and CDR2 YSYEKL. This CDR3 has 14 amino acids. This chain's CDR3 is CASSGQGPYTEAFF. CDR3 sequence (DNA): TGCGCCAGCAGCGGACAGGGTCCGTACACTGAAGCTTTCTTT.

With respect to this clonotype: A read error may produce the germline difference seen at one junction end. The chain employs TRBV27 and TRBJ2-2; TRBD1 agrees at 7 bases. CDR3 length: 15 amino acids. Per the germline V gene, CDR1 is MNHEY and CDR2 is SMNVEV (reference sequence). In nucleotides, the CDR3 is TGTGCCTGCAGTTCACCGGGACAGAGGACCAGGGAGCTGTTTTTT. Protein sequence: CACSSPGQRTRELFF.